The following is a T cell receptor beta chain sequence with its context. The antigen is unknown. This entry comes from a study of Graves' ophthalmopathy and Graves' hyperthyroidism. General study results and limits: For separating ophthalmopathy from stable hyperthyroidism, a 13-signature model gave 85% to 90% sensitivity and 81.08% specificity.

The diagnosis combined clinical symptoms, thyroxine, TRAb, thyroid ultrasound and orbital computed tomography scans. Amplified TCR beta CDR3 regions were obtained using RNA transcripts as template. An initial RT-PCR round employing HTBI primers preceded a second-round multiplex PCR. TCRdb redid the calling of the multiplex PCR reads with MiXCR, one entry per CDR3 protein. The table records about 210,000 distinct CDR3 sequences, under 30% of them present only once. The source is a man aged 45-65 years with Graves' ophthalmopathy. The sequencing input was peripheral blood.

The CDR3 DNA reads as TGTGCCAGCAGTGTAATTTCGAACGGGGAAGAAGCTTTCTTT. As protein: CASSVISNGEEAFF. The chain carries TRBV6-1 and TRBJ1-1; D call uncertain. Germline V gene lookup returns CDR1 MNHNS and CDR2 SASEGT. The CDR3 consists of 14 residues. Trimming removed 4 bases from V and 8 bases from J, with 17 bases in between.